This T cell receptor beta chain was obtained from a study of CD8 T cells in ankylosing spondylitis. This CDR3 is 14 amino acids long. Germline lookup yields CDR1 MNHNS and CDR2 SASEGT. The ends lost 6 bases at V and 6 bases at J; junction bases unmatched: 8. Study-level findings and limits: Within peripheral blood, clones linked to disease were CD8+ and relatively rare. As reported, disease-linked clones showed significant enrichment in matched ankylosing spondylitis synovial fluid. Within ankylosing spondylitis blood, a TCR beta motif made up of eight or nine highly homologous variants appeared to be characteristic.

This clonotype was observed a handful of times. Its antigen is currently unknown. For TCR beta, libraries came from quantitative 5'-RACE with molecular barcodes. TCRdb reanalysed the 5' RACE reads using MiXCR and keeps one entry per CDR3 protein. The profile covers 800,000 to 900,000 distinct CDR3 sequences, with 10% to 15% appearing a single time and 0.45% to 0.6% taken by the ten largest. The sequenced sample consisted of blood, either unsorted or a sorted T cell fraction (not recorded which). The clonotype was recovered from a male donor with ankylosing spondylitis. The chain recombines TRBV6-1 with TRBJ1-2, with 9 bases matching TRBD1. The CDR3 coding sequence is TGTGCCAGCAGGCGGACAGGGGTTGTAGATGGCTACACCTTC. Translating gives CASRRTGVVDGYTF.